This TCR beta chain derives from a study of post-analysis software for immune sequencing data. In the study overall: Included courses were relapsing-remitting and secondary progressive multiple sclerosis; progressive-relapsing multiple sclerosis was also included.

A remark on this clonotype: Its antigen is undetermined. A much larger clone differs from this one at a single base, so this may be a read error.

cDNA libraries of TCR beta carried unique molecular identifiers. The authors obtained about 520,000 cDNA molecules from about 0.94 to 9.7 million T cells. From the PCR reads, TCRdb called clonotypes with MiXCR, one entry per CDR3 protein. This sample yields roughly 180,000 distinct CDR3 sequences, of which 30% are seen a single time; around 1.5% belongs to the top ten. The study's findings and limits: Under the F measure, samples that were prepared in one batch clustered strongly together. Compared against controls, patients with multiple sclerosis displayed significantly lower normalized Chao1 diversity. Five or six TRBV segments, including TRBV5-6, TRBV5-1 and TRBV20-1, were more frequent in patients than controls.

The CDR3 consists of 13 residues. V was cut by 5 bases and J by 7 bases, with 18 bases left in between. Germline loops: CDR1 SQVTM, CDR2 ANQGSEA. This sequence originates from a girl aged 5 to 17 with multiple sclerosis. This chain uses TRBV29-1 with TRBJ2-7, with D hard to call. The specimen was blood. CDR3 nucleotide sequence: TGCAGCGTTACTTTCCGGGCTGGGGATGAGCAGTACTTC. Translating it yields CSVTFRAGDEQYF.